Listed below are T cell receptor beta chains from one sample, sequenced in a study of T-cell reconstitution after alpha-beta-depleted transplantation in children. TCRdb fed the PCR reads into MiXCR, producing one record per CDR3 protein. The sample lists 40,000 to 55,000 distinct CDR3 sequences; 5.8% were seen once. Here the sequenced sample was PBMCs, mostly from graft donor cells, taken 60 days after TCRalphabeta/CD19-depleted stem cell transplant. The receptors come from a female patient aged 2-9 years who had a stem cell transplant for aplastic anemia, so the T cells may come from the graft donor. The CDR3 runs from the conserved cysteine through the conserved F or W. A D gene is named only where the DNA matches it firmly. Not all rows give a size; the values are once, few, many and, for expanded clones, a class.

clone size: many; V gene: TRBV5-5; D gene: .; J gene: TRBJ2-5; CDR3 protein: CASSFTGAGETQYF; CDR3 DNA: TGTGCCAGCAGCTTTACAGGGGCGGGGGAGACCCAGTACTTC
clone size: few; V gene: TRBV3-1; D gene: TRBD2; J gene: TRBJ2-7; CDR3 protein: CASSRTSGGSYEQYF; CDR3 DNA: TGTGCCAGCAGCCGGACTAGCGGGGGTTCCTACGAGCAGTACTTC
clone size: .; V gene: TRBV6-6; D gene: TRBD1; J gene: TRBJ2-7; CDR3 protein: CASSYSEWGQSYEQYF; CDR3 DNA: TGTGCCAGCAGTTACTCGGAATGGGGACAGTCCTACGAGCAGTACTTC
clone size: many; V gene: TRBV6-1; D gene: TRBD1; J gene: TRBJ2-2; CDR3 protein: CASSGGTEAGELFF; CDR3 DNA: TGTGCCAGCAGTGGTGGGACAGAAGCCGGGGAGCTGTTTTTT
clone size: few; V gene: TRBV2; D gene: TRBD2; J gene: TRBJ2-1; CDR3 protein: CASSEGLAGAGYNEQFF; CDR3 DNA: TGTGCCAGCAGTGAAGGACTAGCGGGAGCGGGCTACAATGAGCAGTTCTTC
clone size: .; V gene: TRBV18; D gene: .; J gene: TRBJ2-3; CDR3 protein: CASSPREVTDTQYF; CDR3 DNA: TGTGCCAGCTCACCACGGGAGGTAACAGATACGCAGTATTTT
clone size: few; V gene: TRBV5-1; D gene: .; J gene: TRBJ2-1; CDR3 protein: CASSLAGSGDYNEQFF; CDR3 DNA: TGCGCCAGCAGCTTGGCCGGTAGCGGCGACTACAATGAGCAGTTCTTC
clone size: many; V gene: TRBV18; D gene: .; J gene: TRBJ1-2; CDR3 protein: CASYPGTVSGYTF; CDR3 DNA: TGTGCCAGCTACCCCGGCACAGTAAGTGGCTACACCTTC
clone size: many; V gene: TRBV24-1; D gene: TRBD2; J gene: TRBJ2-1; CDR3 protein: CATSDSAGVSDEQFF; CDR3 DNA: TGTGCCACCAGTGATTCGGCGGGAGTCAGCGATGAGCAGTTCTTC
clone size: .; V gene: TRBV2; D gene: .; J gene: TRBJ2-1; CDR3 protein: CASSYTGTTYNEQFF; CDR3 DNA: TGTGCCAGCAGTTATACCGGGACCACCTACAATGAGCAGTTCTTC
clone size: many; V gene: TRBV20-1; D gene: .; J gene: TRBJ2-7; CDR3 protein: CSAPDQEVYEQYF; CDR3 DNA: TGCAGTGCTCCCGACCAAGAAGTTTACGAGCAGTACTTC
clone size: .; V gene: TRBV18; D gene: .; J gene: TRBJ1-1; CDR3 protein: CASSPGAQVGEAFF; CDR3 DNA: TGTGCCAGCTCACCAGGGGCCCAAGTGGGTGAAGCTTTCTTT
clone size: few; V gene: TRBV27; D gene: TRBD1; J gene: TRBJ1-5; CDR3 protein: CASSLGTESSRPQHF; CDR3 DNA: TGTGCCAGCAGTTTAGGGACAGAGTCTAGTCGGCCCCAGCATTTT
clone size: many; V gene: TRBV7-2; D gene: .; J gene: TRBJ2-7; CDR3 protein: CASSLGGQYEQYF; CDR3 DNA: TGTGCCAGCAGCTTGGGAGGCCAGTACGAGCAGTACTTC
clone size: many; V gene: TRBV20-1; D gene: TRBD2; J gene: TRBJ2-3; CDR3 protein: CSASGRESTDTQYF; CDR3 DNA: TGCAGTGCTAGCGGGAGGGAAAGCACAGATACGCAGTATTTT
clone size: many; V gene: TRBV3-1; D gene: TRBD2; J gene: TRBJ2-3; CDR3 protein: CASSPPSSGGANTQYF; CDR3 DNA: TGTGCCAGCAGCCCACCATCTAGCGGGGGGGCGAATACGCAGTATTTT
clone size: few; V gene: TRBV12-3/TRBV12-4; D gene: .; J gene: TRBJ2-7; CDR3 protein: CASSFHSSYEQYF; CDR3 DNA: TGTGCCAGCAGTTTCCACAGCTCCTACGAGCAGTACTTC
clone size: many; V gene: TRBV11-2; D gene: .; J gene: TRBJ2-3; CDR3 protein: CASSLWADTQYF; CDR3 DNA: TGTGCCAGCAGCTTATGGGCAGATACGCAGTATTTT
clone size: many; V gene: TRBV10-3; D gene: TRBD1; J gene: TRBJ2-7; CDR3 protein: CAISDHPGQGSYEQYF; CDR3 DNA: TGTGCCATCAGTGACCACCCGGGACAGGGGTCCTACGAGCAGTACTTC
clone size: many; V gene: TRBV28; D gene: .; J gene: TRBJ2-1; CDR3 protein: CASRPVQLSYNEQFF; CDR3 DNA: TGTGCCAGCAGACCAGTACAGCTTTCCTACAATGAGCAGTTCTTC
clone size: .; V gene: TRBV12-3/TRBV12-4; D gene: .; J gene: TRBJ1-2; CDR3 protein: CASSSRALGGIYNGYTF; CDR3 DNA: TGTGCCAGCAGTTCCCGGGCCCTCGGTGGGATCTATAATGGCTACACCTTC
clone size: many; V gene: TRBV24-1; D gene: TRBD2; J gene: TRBJ2-7; CDR3 protein: CATSDSGTSGSEQYF; CDR3 DNA: TGTGCCACCAGTGATTCGGGGACTAGCGGAAGCGAGCAGTACTTC